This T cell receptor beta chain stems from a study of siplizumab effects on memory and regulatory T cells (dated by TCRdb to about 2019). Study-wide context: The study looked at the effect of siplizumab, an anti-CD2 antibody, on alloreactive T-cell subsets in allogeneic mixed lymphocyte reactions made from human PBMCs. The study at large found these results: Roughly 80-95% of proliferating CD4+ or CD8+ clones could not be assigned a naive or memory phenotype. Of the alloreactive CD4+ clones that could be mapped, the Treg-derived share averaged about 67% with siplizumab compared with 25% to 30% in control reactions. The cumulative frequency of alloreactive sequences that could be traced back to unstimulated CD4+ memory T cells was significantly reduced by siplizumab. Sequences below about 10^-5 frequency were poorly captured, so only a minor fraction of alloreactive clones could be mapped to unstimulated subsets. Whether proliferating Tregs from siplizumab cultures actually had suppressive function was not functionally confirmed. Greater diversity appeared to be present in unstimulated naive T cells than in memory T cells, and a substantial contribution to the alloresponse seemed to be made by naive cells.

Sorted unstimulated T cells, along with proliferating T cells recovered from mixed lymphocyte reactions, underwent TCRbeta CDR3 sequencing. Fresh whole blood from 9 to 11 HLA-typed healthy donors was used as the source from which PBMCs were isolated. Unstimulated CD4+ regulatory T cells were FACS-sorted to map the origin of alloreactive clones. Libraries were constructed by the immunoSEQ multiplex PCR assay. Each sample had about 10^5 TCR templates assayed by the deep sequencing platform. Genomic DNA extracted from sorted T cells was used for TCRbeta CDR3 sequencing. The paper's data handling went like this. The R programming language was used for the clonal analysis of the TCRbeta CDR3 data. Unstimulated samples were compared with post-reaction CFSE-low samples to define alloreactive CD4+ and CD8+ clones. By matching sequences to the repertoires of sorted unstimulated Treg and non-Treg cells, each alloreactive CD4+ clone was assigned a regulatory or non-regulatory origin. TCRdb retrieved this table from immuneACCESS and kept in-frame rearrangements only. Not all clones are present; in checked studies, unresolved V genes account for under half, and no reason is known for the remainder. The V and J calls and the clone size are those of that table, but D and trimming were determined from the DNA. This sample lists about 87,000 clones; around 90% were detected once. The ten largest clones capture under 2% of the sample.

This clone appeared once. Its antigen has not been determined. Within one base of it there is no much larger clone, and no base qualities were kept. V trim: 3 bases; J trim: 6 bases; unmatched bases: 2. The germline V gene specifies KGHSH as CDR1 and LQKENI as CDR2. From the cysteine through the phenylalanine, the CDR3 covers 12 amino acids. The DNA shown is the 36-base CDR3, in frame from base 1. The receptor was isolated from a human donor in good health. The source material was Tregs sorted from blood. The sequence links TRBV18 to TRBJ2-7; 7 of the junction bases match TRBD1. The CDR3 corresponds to CASSPYRGEQYF. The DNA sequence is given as TGTGCCAGCTCACCTTACAGGGGCGAGCAGTACTTC.